This record looks at one TCR beta chain sequence and its context. Its specificity is unknown. This sample was included in a study of cytomegalovirus exposure and HLA in healthy donors. Overall study results and limits: Among the sequence variants, a highly shared cluster was likely an artifact of sequencing. A previous analysis found most TCR beta V segments productive roughly 90% or roughly 30% of the time.

CDR3 length: 13 amino acids. Trimming took off 4 bases at V and 1 base at J, with 8 bases between the two ends. Germline V CDR1 and CDR2: SGHKS, YYEKEE (reference sequence). The PCR made use of 60 Vbeta and 13 Jbeta primers. Profiling relied on immunoSEQ multiplex PCR, and the TCRdb table lists in-frame clones only, not all of them. This sample has 150,000 to 200,000 clones, with around 80% found just once. The chain carries TRBV5-5 and TRBJ1-1; no clear D. The clonotype was recovered from a man aged 35 to 55 in good health and CMV-seronegative. The sequenced material came from PBMCs. CDR3 in amino acids: CASSQVTNTEAFF. CDR3 coding DNA: TGTGCCAGCAGCCAGGTTACGAACACTGAAGCTTTCTTT.